The clone carrying this T cell receptor beta chain was counted at least ten times. Its matching antigen is unknown. This record comes from a study of blood T cells in healthy people across ages. The germline V gene has CDR1 DFQATT and CDR2 SNEGSKA (reference sequence). The junction had 11 bases not matched to a gene; V was cut back by 6 bases and J by 0 bases. This CDR3 is built from 15 residues. Overall study findings and caveats: Long-lived donors exceeded aged donors in naive CD4+ cells and diversity.

Then a second PCR, running roughly 7 to 11 cycles, was carried out with a sample-barcoded 5' primer and a J-beta primer mix. TCRdb ran MiXCR on the 5' RACE reads and lists one entry per CDR3 protein. The data show hundreds of thousands of distinct CDR3 sequences, with approximately 29% seen just once and 15% held by the top ten. Specimen: blood. The receptor was derived from a woman at least 80 years old in good health. The chain uses TRBV20-1 and TRBJ2-7; 7 positions agree with TRBD2. The CDR3 DNA follows: TGCAGTGCAACCGCGGGGGTCCCGAGCTCCTACGAGCAGTACTTC. This codes for CSATAGVPSSYEQYF.